This T cell receptor beta chain was captured in a study of regulatory dendritic cells for organ transplantation. Study-level background: Dendritic cell cultures received LPS on day 6.

V was trimmed by 3 bases and J by 7 bases, leaving 12 bases between them. CDR1 is LNHDA and CDR2 is SQIVND in the germline V gene (reference sequence). The CDR3 loop spans 14 amino acids. Repertoires were generated with immunoSEQ multiplex PCR, while TCRdb's copy carries only in-frame clones and drops some. Of some 13,000 clones in the sample, about 70% are singletons; the top ten hold around 0.63%. As regards this clone: As yet, its antigen is unknown.

Sorted T cells were CFSE-labeled and cultured five to six days with allogeneic regulatory or mature dendritic cells at 1:10. This chain joins TRBV19 and TRBJ1-4; D is perhaps TRBD1 (6 bases). The TCR sequence derives from a human donor in good health. Specimen: naive CD4+ T cells from blood cultured with regulatory dendritic cells. Subset described: CD45RA+ naive T cells. CDR3 sequence reads: CASSIAGAAEKLFF. The CDR3 DNA follows: TGTGCCAGTAGTATTGCGGGGGCGGCTGAAAAACTGTTTTTT.